This passage covers 29 T cell receptor beta chains from one sample sequenced in a study of cytomegalovirus exposure and HLA in healthy donors. The PCR ran on 60 Vbeta and 13 Jbeta primers. Using immunoSEQ multiplex PCR, the repertoire was profiled, and TCRdb retains in-frame clones only, with some absent. The table shows tens of thousands of clones, with more than 70% occurring only once. The specimen was PBMCs. The receptors come from a male donor in good health and CMV-seronegative.

This clone came up once. The J gene is TRBJ2-7, the V gene TRBV5-8, with D hard to call. Germline loops: CDR1 SGHTS, CDR2 YDEGEE. The ends were cut back, 0 bases at V and 0 bases at J, with 10 bases in the middle. This CDR3 has 15 amino acids. CDR3 bases: TGTGCCAGCAGCTTGGAGCGAGGATACTCCTACGAGCAGTACTTC. Translating it yields CASSLERGYSYEQYF.

The gene calls are TRBV4-3 and TRBJ2-7, with TRBD2 matching 9 bases. Germline assignment: CDR1 LGHNA and CDR2 YSLEER. The V and J ends lost 1 base and 2 bases, in that order; junction bases with no gene match: 9. The CDR3 runs to 17 residues. The CDR3 DNA sequence: TGCGCCAGCAGCCAAGGTCCTCTCCAGCGGGGGGCCTACGAGCAGTACTTC. It is translated as CASSQGPLQRGAYEQYF.

On this clone itself: A read error may account for a junction end that differs from germline. The V call is TRBV4-1, the J call TRBJ1-2, with TRBD1 matching 8 bases. The CDR3 is made up of 15 amino acids. Germline lookup yields CDR1 MGHRA and CDR2 YSYEKL. CDR3 residues: CPSSQASGQGDGYTF. CDR3 DNA: TGCCCCAGCAGCCAAGCCTCTGGACAGGGAGATGGCTACACCTTC.

The chain is built from TRBV5-1 and TRBJ1-2; 7 nucleotides match TRBD1. V lost 5 bases and J lost 3; bases outside the gene matches: 10. CDR3 size: 15 residues. Germline V CDR1 and CDR2: SGHRS, YFSETQ. The CDR3 DNA follows: TGCGCCAGCAGTGTTGACAGGGAATCCGACTATGGCTACACCTTC. Protein product: CASSVDRESDYGYTF.

The CDR3 sequence is CSVGPGQGEWGYTF. The CDR3 bases are TGCAGCGTTGGACCGGGACAGGGGGAGTGGGGCTACACCTTC. V is TRBV29-1 and J is TRBJ1-2; 11 nucleotides match TRBD1. Trimming cost V 4 bases and J 8 bases; bases outside gene matches: 9. This CDR3 contains 14 residues. Germline CDR1 is SQVTM and CDR2 is ANQGSEA. The full variable domain, in which reference TRBV29-1 and TRBJ1-2 provide the parts outside the CDR3, is SAVISQKPSRDICQRGTSLTIQCQVDSQVTMMFWYRQQPGQSLTLIATANQGSEATYESGFVIDKFPISRPNLTFSTLTVSNMSPEDSSIYLCSVGPGQGEWGYTFGSGTRLTVV.

The V call is TRBV7-6, the J call TRBJ1-5; tentatively, D is TRBD1 (6 bases). Germline CDR1 is SGHVS and CDR2 is FNYEAQ. V shed 5 bases and J shed 7 bases, with 15 bases lying between them. This CDR3 has 14 residues. In DNA form, the CDR3 reads TGTGCCAGCAGCCTGACTCCAGGGGAACAGCCCCAGCATTTT. It specifies CASSLTPGEQPQHF.

The chain carries TRBV30 and TRBJ1-2, with D unresolved. Germline CDR1 and CDR2: GTSNPN and SVGIG (reference sequence). Trimming took off 4 bases at V and 5 bases at J, with 14 bases between the two ends. This CDR3 is built from 13 residues. The CDR3 bases are TGTGCCTGGACCGGAGCAATGAATTATGGCTACACCTTC. It codes for CAWTGAMNYGYTF.

V and J are TRBV27 and TRBJ2-7; 9 bases map to TRBD1. Trimming at V came to 6 bases and at J to 4 bases, leaving 7 bases not matched to a gene. Germline V gene data show CDR1 as MNHEY and CDR2 as SMNVEV (reference sequence). The CDR3 totals 14 residues. Here the CDR3 reads CASRPGQGGYEQYF. In nucleotides, the CDR3 is TGTGCCAGCAGACCGGGACAGGGAGGATACGAGCAGTACTTC.

This chain links TRBV2 with TRBJ1-1; D is unresolved. CDR1 and CDR2 from the germline V gene are SNHLY and FYNNEI. The CDR3 consists of 14 residues. With 7 bases removed from V and 1 base from J, the gap between germline ends came to 13 bases. The CDR3 bases are TGTGCCAGCATGAAGGAGGGTAGGAACACTGAAGCTTTCTTT. This encodes CASMKEGRNTEAFF.

V usage is TRBV28 and J usage is TRBJ1-2; D might be TRBD1 (5 bases). V was clipped by 2 bases and J by 5 bases, with 9 bases between them. Germline CDR1 MDHEN, CDR2 SYDVKM. The CDR3 length is 13 residues. The CDR3 coding sequence is TGTGCCAGCAGTTTAGACAGATTGTATGGCTACACCTTC. This gives the protein CASSLDRLYGYTF.

The chain joins TRBV6-5 to TRBJ2-5, with D possibly matching TRBD2 (6 bases). Germline V gene lookup returns CDR1 MNHEY and CDR2 SVGAGI. Deletions cut 0 bases from V and 1 base from J, with 6 bases between. The CDR3 length is 14 residues. The DNA of the CDR3 is TGTGCCAGCAGTTACTCGGGGGGCCAAGAGACCCAGTACTTC. Encoded protein: CASSYSGGQETQYF.

This clone was detected only a few times. The V call is TRBV7-8, the J call TRBJ1-2; D is perhaps TRBD1 (6 bases). The CDR3 extends over 15 amino acids. CDR1 is SGHVS, CDR2 FQNEAQ, per germline. Trimming removed 5 bases from V and 4 bases from J, with 17 bases in between. CDR3 residues: CASSPRQAGPYGYTF. DNA for the CDR3: TGTGCCAGCAGCCCAAGACAGGCCGGGCCCTATGGCTACACCTTC.

Only one count was recorded for this clone. The V and J genes are TRBV7-9 and TRBJ1-2; no firm D call. The V gene's germline CDR1 is SEHNR and CDR2 FQNEAQ (reference sequence). This CDR3 region has 12 residues. Trimming removed 1 base from V and 6 bases from J, with 6 bases in between. The CDR3 reads CASSLVTDGYTF. CDR3 nucleotide sequence: TGTGCCAGCAGCTTAGTTACGGATGGCTACACCTTC.

The rearrangement links TRBV19 to TRBJ1-2, with D unclear. Germline V lookup: CDR1 LNHDA, CDR2 SQIVND (reference sequence). The germline V and J ends were trimmed by 5 bases and 8 bases, with 12 bases remaining between them. The CDR3 spans 12 residues. This CDR3 reads CASSAGWRGYTF. The CDR3 DNA is TGTGCCAGTAGTGCCGGTTGGCGGGGCTACACCTTC.

The chain uses TRBV7-9 and TRBJ2-7; 7 bases fit TRBD1. This CDR3 has 12 residues. The trim removed 7 bases at V and 3 bases at J, leaving 3 bases unmatched. Looked up from germline, CDR1 is SEHNR and CDR2 is FQNEAQ (reference sequence). CDR3 protein: CASTGTDYEQYF. DNA for the CDR3: TGTGCCAGCACCGGGACAGACTACGAGCAGTACTTC.

The CDR3 here is CAWSTRYLVNQPQHF. In nucleotides, the CDR3 is TGTGCCTGGAGTACGCGATACCTAGTAAATCAGCCCCAGCATTTT. The genes are TRBV30 and TRBJ1-5; D ambiguous. Between the trimmed V and J ends, which lost 2 bases and 4 bases, there was a span of 15 bases. Germline-derived CDR1 and CDR2 are GTSNPN and SVGIG (reference sequence). This CDR3 region has 15 residues.

V and J are TRBV2 and TRBJ1-5, with D possibly being TRBD1 (5 bases). Trimming left V 3 bases short and J 3 bases short, with 15 bases between. The CDR3 covers 16 residues. Germline loops: CDR1 SNHLY, CDR2 FYNNEI. The CDR3 DNA reads TGTGCCAGCAGTGATCTGGGGGGTTTAACCAATCAGCCCCAGCATTTT. Protein product: CASSDLGGLTNQPQHF.

This rearrangement joins TRBV9 to TRBJ2-5, with 8 bases aligning to TRBD1. Germline V CDR1 and CDR2: SGDLS, YYNGEE. This CDR3 is built from 17 residues. Trimming removed 4 bases from V and 3 bases from J; junction bases left unmatched: 14. The CDR3 DNA sequence: TGTGCCAGCAGCCTGCGACCAGGGGGCGTAGCGGAAGAGACCCAGTACTTC. Translation gives CASSLRPGGVAEETQYF.

Here the CDR3 DNA reads TGTGCCAGCAGCTTTACCCTACTTTCTAGCACAGATACGCAGTATTTT. It is translated as CASSFTLLSSTDTQYF. V is TRBV5-4 and J is TRBJ2-3; unclear D gene. The CDR3 is 16 residues long. V was shortened by 2 bases and J by 0 bases, with 13 bases between the two germline ends. Germline V gene lookup returns CDR1 SGHNT and CDR2 YYREEE (reference sequence).

This clone was found a few times. The gene calls are TRBV27 and TRBJ1-1; a weak D match, TRBD1 (5 bases). V lost 2 bases to trimming and J lost 1 base, with 11 bases between them. In germline, CDR1 is MNHEY, CDR2 SMNVEV (reference sequence). The CDR3 has 15 amino acids. As DNA, the CDR3 is TGTGCCAGCAGTTTACAGACGGGGGGGAACACTGAAGCTTTCTTT. Its translation: CASSLQTGGNTEAFF.

This clone was counted only a few times. The chain combines TRBV5-1 with TRBJ1-1, with 9 bases lining up with TRBD1. This CDR3 has 15 amino acids. Germline CDR1 reads SGHRS; CDR2 reads YFSETQ. Trimming took 3 bases from V and 5 from J; bases not matched to a gene: 8. The CDR3 protein is CASSSQGAVGTEAFF. In DNA form, the CDR3 reads TGCGCCAGCAGCTCACAGGGGGCGGTGGGTACTGAAGCTTTCTTT.

This clone is a singleton in its sample. The J gene is TRBJ2-7, the V gene TRBV18; TRBD2 matches at 7 bases. This CDR3 is built from 12 residues. CDR1 and CDR2 from the germline V gene are KGHSH and LQKENI. Germline trimming cut 2 bases from V and 6 bases from J; bases unmatched to any gene: 1. The CDR3: CASSPGGVEQYF. CDR3 nucleotide sequence: TGTGCCAGCTCACCAGGGGGGGTCGAGCAGTACTTC.

The chain uses TRBV7-8 and TRBJ2-5; 8 bases are a match to TRBD1. Trimming at V came to 5 bases and at J to 2 bases, leaving 4 bases not matched to a gene. The CDR3 length is 14 residues. Looked up from germline, CDR1 is SGHVS and CDR2 is FQNEAQ. The CDR3 reads CASSDRGRQETQYF. DNA of the CDR3: TGTGCCAGCAGCGACAGGGGCAGGCAAGAGACCCAGTACTTC.

With regard to this clone: An end of the junction differs from the germline gene, which may be a read error. The V and J genes are TRBV7-2 and TRBJ1-1, with D perhaps TRBD1 (5 bases). CDR3 length: 16 residues. The V gene's germline CDR1 is SGHTA and CDR2 FQGNSA. The CDR3 reads CASSLQAAGLNTDAFF. CDR3 in DNA: TGTGCCAGCAGCTTGCAGGCGGCAGGGTTGAACACTGACGCTTTCTTT.

This chain uses TRBV7-2 with TRBJ2-7, with 9 bases identical to TRBD2. The CDR3 extends over 16 amino acids. V lost 1 base, J lost 3 bases, and 7 bases stayed unmatched. Germline-derived CDR1 and CDR2 are SGHTA and FQGNSA. CDR3 nucleotide sequence: TGTGCCAGCAGCTTAGTTAGCGGGGGACAAAACTACGAGCAGTACTTC. Translation: CASSLVSGGQNYEQYF.

This clone occurred a few times. V and J are TRBV18 and TRBJ2-7, with D possibly being TRBD1 (5 bases). The CDR3 runs 17 residues. V was pared by 2 bases and J by 2 bases, with 19 bases between. Per the germline V gene, CDR1 is KGHSH and CDR2 is LQKENI. The chain's CDR3 is CASSPRGGPQLTYEQYF. The CDR3 region has the DNA TGTGCCAGCTCACCAAGGGGCGGACCGCAATTGACCTACGAGCAGTACTTC.

V is TRBV2 and J is TRBJ1-5; 7 bases are a match to TRBD1. The ends lost 5 bases at V and 10 bases at J; junction bases unmatched: 5. This CDR3 comprises 12 residues. Germline V gene sequence: CDR1 SNHLY, CDR2 FYNNEI. Here the CDR3 DNA reads TGTGCCAGCAGTCGCTCAGGGGGACCCCAGCATTTT. It specifies CASSRSGGPQHF.

V and J are TRBV5-1 and TRBJ1-2, with 9 bases that match TRBD1. The ends lost 4 bases at V and 2 bases at J; junction bases unmatched: 6. This CDR3 contains 15 residues. Germline CDR1 and CDR2: SGHRS and YFSETQ. CDR3 nucleotides: TGCGCCAGCAGCCCCGCCGGGACAGGGAACTATGGCTACACCTTC. Protein sequence: CASSPAGTGNYGYTF.

V gene TRBV7-6 combines with J gene TRBJ2-7; 10 bases are a match to TRBD2. Germline V gives CDR1 SGHVS, CDR2 FNYEAQ. V lost 5 bases and J lost 0; bases outside the gene matches: 7. The CDR3 covers 16 residues. This chain's CDR3 is CASSLNSGGASYEQYF. The CDR3, as DNA: TGTGCCAGCAGCCTTAACAGCGGGGGGGCCTCCTACGAGCAGTACTTC. Variable domain in full (rest from reference TRBV7-6 and TRBJ2-7): GAGVSQSPRYKVTKRGQDVALRCDPISGHVSLYWYRQALGQGPEFLTYFNYEAQQDKSGLPNDRFSAERPEGSISTLTIQRTEQRDSAMYRCASSLNSGGASYEQYFGPGTRLTVT.